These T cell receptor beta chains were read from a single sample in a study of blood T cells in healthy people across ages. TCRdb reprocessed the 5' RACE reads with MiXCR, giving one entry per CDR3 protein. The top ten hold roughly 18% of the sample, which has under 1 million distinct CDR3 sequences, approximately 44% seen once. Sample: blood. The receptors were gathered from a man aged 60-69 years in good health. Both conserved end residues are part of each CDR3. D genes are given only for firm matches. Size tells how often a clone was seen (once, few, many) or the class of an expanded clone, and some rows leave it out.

DNA: TGTGCCAGCAGTGAAAAACAGGGGGCGAGGCAGCCCCAGCATTTT
CDR3: CASSEKQGARQPQHF
J: TRBJ1-5
D: TRBD1
size: few
V: TRBV6-1

DNA: TGTGCCAGCAGGCAACAGGGACAGAACGAGCAGTACTTC
CDR3: CASRQQGQNEQYF
J: TRBJ2-7
D: TRBD1
size: few
V: TRBV12-3/TRBV12-4

DNA: TGTGCCGTGGGACGGAATGACAATGAGCAGTTCTTC
CDR3: CAVGRNDNEQFF
J: TRBJ2-1
D: -
size: few
V: TRBV10-3

DNA: TGTGCCAGCAGCTTATCTAATAGGCCGGACAGGGCGGATTCGGATGAGCAGTTCTTC
CDR3: CASSLSNRPDRADSDEQFF
J: TRBJ2-1
D: TRBD1
size: -
V: TRBV7-8

DNA: TGTGCCAGCAGTACAACCTACAGGGGTCACGGTGAGCAGTTCTTC
CDR3: CASSTTYRGHGEQFF
J: TRBJ2-1
D: TRBD1
size: many
V: TRBV28

DNA: TGCAGCGGAGGGACAGGGCCAACTCGAAGGGCCTACAATGAGCAGTTCTTC
CDR3: CSGGTGPTRRAYNEQFF
J: TRBJ2-1
D: TRBD1
size: -
V: TRBV20-1

DNA: TGTGCCAGTAGGCCCCGGGACGCGCGAAATCAGCCCCAGCATTTT
CDR3: CASRPRDARNQPQHF
J: TRBJ1-5
D: -
size: -
V: TRBV19

DNA: TGCAGTGCTAGGAAGCGGGGGGGCCCTTTCCATGAGCAGTTCTTC
CDR3: CSARKRGGPFHEQFF
J: TRBJ2-1
D: TRBD2
size: -
V: TRBV20-1

DNA: TGCGCCAGCAGCTTGGGGACTAGTAATAATGAGCAGTTCTTC
CDR3: CASSLGTSNNEQFF
J: TRBJ2-1
D: TRBD2
size: many
V: TRBV5-1

DNA: TGTGCCAGCAGCCCGGGCTTTCTGGAGACCCTGTACTTC
CDR3: CASSPGFLETLYF
J: TRBJ2-7
D: -
size: -
V: TRBV7-2

DNA: TGTGCCAGCAGGCCCTCATATTGGGGAGAGACCCAGTACTTC
CDR3: CASRPSYWGETQYF
J: TRBJ2-5
D: -
size: -
V: TRBV7-2

DNA: TGTGCCAGCAGTTACACTAGCTTTCCCTACAATGAGCAGTACTTC
CDR3: CASSYTSFPYNEQYF
J: TRBJ2-5
D: -
size: -
V: TRBV6-2/TRBV6-3

DNA: TGCGCCAGCAGCCAAGAAGCGACGCCGGGACTTAATACAATGTTTGAGCAGTTCTTC
CDR3: CASSQEATPGLNTMFEQFF
J: TRBJ2-1
D: -
size: -
V: TRBV4-3

DNA: TGTGCCAGCAGTTTAGGGACAGCTTCTAGCACAGATACGCAGTATTTT
CDR3: CASSLGTASSTDTQYF
J: TRBJ2-3
D: TRBD1
size: -
V: TRBV28

DNA: TGCAGTGCTAGAGATGACTTACCGGGCACTGAAGCTTTCTTT
CDR3: CSARDDLPGTEAFF
J: TRBJ1-1
D: -
size: -
V: TRBV20-1

DNA: TGTGCCAGCAGTCCCCTGGTGCTGGCGAGCTCCTACAATGAGCAGTTCTTC
CDR3: CASSPLVLASSYNEQFF
J: TRBJ2-1
D: -
size: once
V: TRBV12-3/TRBV12-4

DNA: TGTGCCAGCAGTCCCGGGACAGGAGGTCTCATAAGACTGTTTTTT
CDR3: CASSPGTGGLIRLFF
J: TRBJ1-4
D: TRBD1
size: -
V: TRBV7-2

DNA: TGTGCCAGCAGTTTTTATTTCAGGACAGGGTGGAATGAGCAGTTCTTC
CDR3: CASSFYFRTGWNEQFF
J: TRBJ2-1
D: TRBD1
size: -
V: TRBV6-2/TRBV6-3

DNA: TGTGCCAGCAGCTCAGGCAGGGGGCGCGGATACACCGGGGAGCTGTTTTTT
CDR3: CASSSGRGRGYTGELFF
J: TRBJ2-2
D: TRBD1
size: -
V: TRBV11-3

DNA: TGCAGTGCAACATTAGCGGGGCAAGAGACCCAGTACTTC
CDR3: CSATLAGQETQYF
J: TRBJ2-5
D: TRBD2
size: -
V: TRBV20-1

DNA: TGCAGCGTCAATCAGGGTGGCGCAGATGCGCAGTATTTT
CDR3: CSVNQGGADAQYF
J: TRBJ2-3
D: -
size: -
V: TRBV29-1

DNA: TGTGCCACCAGACGACAGGGATTCACTGAAGCTTTCTTT
CDR3: CATRRQGFTEAFF
J: TRBJ1-1
D: TRBD1
size: -
V: TRBV24-1

DNA: TGTGCCAGCAGCCATAGCGGGGCCTCATCAGATACGCAGTATTTT
CDR3: CASSHSGASSDTQYF
J: TRBJ2-3
D: TRBD2
size: -
V: TRBV9

DNA: TGTGCCAGCAGCCCCCGGACAGGGAACATTCAGTACTTC
CDR3: CASSPRTGNIQYF
J: TRBJ2-4
D: TRBD1
size: few
V: TRBV3-1

DNA: TGTGCCAGCAGCTTAGTTGGGGGGGGGAACTACAATGAGCAGTTCTTC
CDR3: CASSLVGGGNYNEQFF
J: TRBJ2-1
D: TRBD2
size: few
V: TRBV7-2

DNA: TGTGCCAGCGGCTTATGGGGGGTGGGCGAGCAGTACTTC
CDR3: CASGLWGVGEQYF
J: TRBJ2-7
D: -
size: -
V: TRBV11-2

DNA: TGTGCCAGCTCACCTGAGACAGGGAAAGCTTTCTTT
CDR3: CASSPETGKAFF
J: TRBJ1-1
D: TRBD1
size: -
V: TRBV18

DNA: TGCGCCAGCAGCCACCTTGGGGAGGATGAGCAGTTCTTC
CDR3: CASSHLGEDEQFF
J: TRBJ2-1
D: -
size: many
V: TRBV4-3

DNA: TGTGCCAGCAGTAAACAGGGCTTCTATGGCTACACCTTC
CDR3: CASSKQGFYGYTF
J: TRBJ1-2
D: -
size: -
V: TRBV27

DNA: TGCAGTGCTAGCGACCAGCCCTACAATGAGCAGTTCTTC
CDR3: CSASDQPYNEQFF
J: TRBJ2-1
D: -
size: -
V: TRBV20-1

DNA: TGTGCCAGCAGGACAATAGCGGGGGGGCCAAATGAGCAGTTCTTC
CDR3: CASRTIAGGPNEQFF
J: TRBJ2-1
D: TRBD2
size: -
V: TRBV6-1

DNA: TGTGCCAGCAGCGTAGGGCTTGGGGCGGCAGAGACCCAGTACTTC
CDR3: CASSVGLGAAETQYF
J: TRBJ2-5
D: -
size: -
V: TRBV9

DNA: TGTGCCAGCAGCTTAGTTTTTTTATCGGCGGACAGCTCCTACAATGAGCAGTTCTTC
CDR3: CASSLVFLSADSSYNEQFF
J: TRBJ2-1
D: -
size: few
V: TRBV7-2

DNA: TGCGCCAGCAGCTTGGACAGGGCAACTAATGAAAAACTGTTTTTT
CDR3: CASSLDRATNEKLFF
J: TRBJ1-4
D: -
size: many
V: TRBV5-1

DNA: TGTGCCAGCAGCCCCGACCGGGACAGGGGGAACAATGAGCAGTTCTTC
CDR3: CASSPDRDRGNNEQFF
J: TRBJ2-1
D: TRBD1
size: -
V: TRBV7-8

DNA: TGTGCCAGCACTCGGACAGGAGGTGGCTACACCTTC
CDR3: CASTRTGGGYTF
J: TRBJ1-2
D: TRBD1
size: -
V: TRBV12-3/TRBV12-4

DNA: TGTGCCAGCAGTCGCGAAGGCGGGGGGACTAGCACAGATACGCAGTATTTT
CDR3: CASSREGGGTSTDTQYF
J: TRBJ2-3
D: TRBD2
size: -
V: TRBV6-4

DNA: TGTGCCAGCAGTGACCTCACAGGGTTGGAGGAAAAACTGTTTTTT
CDR3: CASSDLTGLEEKLFF
J: TRBJ1-4
D: -
size: -
V: TRBV12-3/TRBV12-4

DNA: TGTGCCAGCAGCACCCCTGGGTTTTCAGAGACCCAGTACTTC
CDR3: CASSTPGFSETQYF
J: TRBJ2-5
D: -
size: few
V: TRBV7-6

DNA: TGTGCCAGCAGTTCTTTCCGGGACAGGGGGCAAGAGACCCAGTACTTC
CDR3: CASSSFRDRGQETQYF
J: TRBJ2-5
D: TRBD1
size: -
V: TRBV25-1

DNA: TGTGCCAGCAGCGTAGAGAGAGCAAATTCACCCCTCCACTTT
CDR3: CASSVERANSPLHF
J: TRBJ1-6
D: -
size: -
V: TRBV9

DNA: TGCGCCAGCAGCCAGATACTAGCGGGAGGCACAGATACGCAGTATTTT
CDR3: CASSQILAGGTDTQYF
J: TRBJ2-3
D: TRBD2
size: few
V: TRBV4-1

DNA: TGTGCCAGCAGGAAAGACGACGGGAACACTGAAGCTTTCTTT
CDR3: CASRKDDGNTEAFF
J: TRBJ1-1
D: -
size: -
V: TRBV6-6

DNA: TGCGCCAGCAGCCAAAACAGGGGACGGTCACCCCTCCACTTT
CDR3: CASSQNRGRSPLHF
J: TRBJ1-6
D: TRBD1
size: -
V: TRBV4-3

DNA: TGTGCCAGCACCGAAGACAGGGCGGTCAATGAGCAGTTCTTC
CDR3: CASTEDRAVNEQFF
J: TRBJ2-1
D: TRBD1
size: few
V: TRBV6-4

DNA: TGCGCCAGCAGGCGGGGGACTACAGCTATTGAGACCCAGTACTTC
CDR3: CASRRGTTAIETQYF
J: TRBJ2-5
D: TRBD2
size: -
V: TRBV5-1

DNA: TGCGCCAGCAGCCAAGCCCCGGGAGTTAACTATGGCTACACCTTC
CDR3: CASSQAPGVNYGYTF
J: TRBJ1-2
D: -
size: -
V: TRBV4-3

DNA: TGTGCCAGCAGCTTAACCTCCTCCTCTGGAAACACCATATATTTT
CDR3: CASSLTSSSGNTIYF
J: TRBJ1-3
D: -
size: few
V: TRBV11-2

DNA: TGCGCCAGCAGCCATCCCGGGACAGGGGGCTACAATGAGCAGTTCTTC
CDR3: CASSHPGTGGYNEQFF
J: TRBJ2-1
D: TRBD1
size: few
V: TRBV4-1